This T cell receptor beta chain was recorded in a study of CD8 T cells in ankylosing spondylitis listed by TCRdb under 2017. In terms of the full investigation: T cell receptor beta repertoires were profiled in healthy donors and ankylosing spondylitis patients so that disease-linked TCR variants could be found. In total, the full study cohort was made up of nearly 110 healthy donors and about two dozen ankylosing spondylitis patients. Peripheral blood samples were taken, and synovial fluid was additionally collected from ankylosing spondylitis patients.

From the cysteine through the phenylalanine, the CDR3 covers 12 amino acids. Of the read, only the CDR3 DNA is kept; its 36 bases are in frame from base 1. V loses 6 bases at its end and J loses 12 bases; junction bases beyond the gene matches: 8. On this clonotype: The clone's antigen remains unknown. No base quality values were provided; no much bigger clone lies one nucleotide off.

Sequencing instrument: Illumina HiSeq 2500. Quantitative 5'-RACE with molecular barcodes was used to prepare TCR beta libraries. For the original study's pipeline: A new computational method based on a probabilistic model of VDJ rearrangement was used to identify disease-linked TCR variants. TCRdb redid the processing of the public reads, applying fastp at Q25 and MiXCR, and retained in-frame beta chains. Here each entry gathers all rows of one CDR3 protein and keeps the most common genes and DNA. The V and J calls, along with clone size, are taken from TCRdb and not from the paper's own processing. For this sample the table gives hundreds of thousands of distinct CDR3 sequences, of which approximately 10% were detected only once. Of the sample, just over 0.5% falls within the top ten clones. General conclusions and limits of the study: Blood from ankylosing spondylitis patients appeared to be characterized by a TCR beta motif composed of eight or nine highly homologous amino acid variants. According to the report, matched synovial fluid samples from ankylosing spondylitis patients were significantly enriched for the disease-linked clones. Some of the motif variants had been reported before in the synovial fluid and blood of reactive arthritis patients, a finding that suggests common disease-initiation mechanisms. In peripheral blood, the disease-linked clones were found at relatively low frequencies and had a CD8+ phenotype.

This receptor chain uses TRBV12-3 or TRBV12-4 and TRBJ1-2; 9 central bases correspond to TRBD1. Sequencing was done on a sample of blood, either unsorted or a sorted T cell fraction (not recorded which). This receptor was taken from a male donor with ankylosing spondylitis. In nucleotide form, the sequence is TGTGCCAGCAGCCAAGGGGACAGGGCCCACACCTTC. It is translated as CASSQGDRAHTF.